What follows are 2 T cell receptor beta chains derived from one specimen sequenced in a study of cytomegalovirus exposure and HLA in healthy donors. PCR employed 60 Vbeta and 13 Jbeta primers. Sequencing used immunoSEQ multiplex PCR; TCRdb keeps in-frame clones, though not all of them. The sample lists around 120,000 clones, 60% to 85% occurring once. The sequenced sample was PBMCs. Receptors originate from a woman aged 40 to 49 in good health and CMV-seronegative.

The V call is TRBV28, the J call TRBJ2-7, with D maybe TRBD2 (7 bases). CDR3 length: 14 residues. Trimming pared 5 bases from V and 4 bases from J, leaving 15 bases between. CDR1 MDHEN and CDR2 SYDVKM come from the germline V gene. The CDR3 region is CASSPQRGGYEQYF. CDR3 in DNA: TGTGCCAGCAGTCCCCAGAGGGGGGGGTACGAGCAGTACTTC.

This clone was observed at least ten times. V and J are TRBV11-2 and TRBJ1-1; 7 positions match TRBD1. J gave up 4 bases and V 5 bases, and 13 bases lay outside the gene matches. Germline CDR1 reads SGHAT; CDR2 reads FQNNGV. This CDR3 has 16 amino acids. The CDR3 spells CASSLGTRGFVTEAFF. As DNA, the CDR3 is TGTGCCAGCAGCCTAGGGACCAGGGGGTTCGTCACTGAAGCTTTCTTT.